This T cell receptor (beta chain) was identified in a study of vaccination and CD4 T cells after COVID-19. The Oncomine TCR Beta short-read assay sequenced DNA from cultured CD4+ T cells. TCRdb reprocessed the PCR reads via MiXCR and lists one record per CDR3 protein. The sample holds about 9,800 distinct CDR3 sequences; 35% to 40% are singletons and the top ten take 16%. This clonotype was observed a handful of times. What it binds is unknown. The V segment lost 3 bases and the J segment 8 bases; nucleotides outside the gene matches: 13. Per the germline V gene, CDR1 is MNHEY and CDR2 is SMNVEV (reference sequence). The CDR3 length is 16 residues. Sample treatment: roughly 11-day PBMC culture with coronavirus spike peptide pools or control peptides (ViraFEST assay).

V usage is TRBV27 and J usage is TRBJ1-2, with TRBD1 identical over 9 bases. The clonotype comes from a human donor who had recovered from COVID-19. The sequenced sample was CD4+ T cells from blood, cultured in vitro. The chain's CDR3 is CASSLRDRAGLWGYTF. Here the CDR3 DNA reads TGTGCCAGCAGTTTGAGGGACAGGGCGGGTCTATGGGGCTACACCTTC.